A selection of T cell receptor beta chains follows, all from one sample in a study of cytomegalovirus exposure and HLA in healthy donors. Profiled with immunoSEQ multiplex PCR; TCRdb holds only in-frame clones, not every one. This table holds about 180,000 clones, 70% to 80% found once. The specimen sequenced was PBMCs. These TCRs come from a woman aged 60-75 years in good health and CMV-seropositive. Each CDR3 is given with its conserved first and last residue. A D gene is named only where the DNA matches it firmly. Clone sizes are given selectively: once, few, many, or a class where the clone is expanded.

clone size	V gene	J gene	D gene	CDR3 protein	CDR3 DNA
few	TRBV2	TRBJ2-3	TRBD1	CASNQGAGDTQYF	TGTGCCAGCAACCAGGGGGCGGGAGATACGCAGTATTTT
.	TRBV6-5	TRBJ2-7	.	CASSSASAEASYEQYF	TGTGCCAGCAGTTCTGCCAGCGCGGAGGCATCCTACGAGCAGTACTTC
few	TRBV2	TRBJ2-7	.	CASSEQGGSYEQYF	TGTGCCAGCAGTGAACAGGGTGGGTCCTACGAGCAGTACTTC
.	TRBV6-4	TRBJ2-3	.	CASSVGQRGTDTQYF	TGTGCCAGCAGTGTCGGTCAAAGAGGCACAGATACGCAGTATTTT
.	TRBV28	TRBJ2-7	TRBD1	CASSFRDRDSYEQYF	TGTGCCAGCAGTTTCCGGGACAGGGATAGCTACGAGCAGTACTTC
.	TRBV15	TRBJ2-2	.	CATSRLNFGELFF	TGTGCCACCAGCAGGCTAAATTTCGGGGAGCTGTTTTTT
.	TRBV2	TRBJ1-1	TRBD1	CASSVTGSNTEAFF	TGTGCCAGCAGTGTGACAGGGTCGAACACTGAAGCTTTCTTT
.	TRBV30	TRBJ1-4	TRBD1	CAWSAQGAEGELFF	TGTGCCTGGAGTGCACAGGGGGCTGAAGGTGAACTGTTTTTT
.	TRBV9	TRBJ2-3	TRBD2	CASSPGLAGMGTDTQYF	TGTGCCAGCAGCCCGGGACTAGCGGGAATGGGCACAGATACGCAGTATTTT
.	TRBV27	TRBJ2-3	.	CASSLSPASTDTQYF	TGTGCCAGCAGTTTGAGTCCTGCTAGCACAGATACGCAGTATTTT
once	TRBV27	TRBJ2-1	TRBD1	CASSLDRGLSYNEQFF	TGTGCCAGCAGTTTAGACAGGGGGCTCTCCTACAATGAGCAGTTCTTC
.	TRBV14	TRBJ2-7	.	CASSRAEEQYF	TGTGCCAGCAGCCGGGCAGAGGAGCAGTACTTC
.	TRBV5-1	TRBJ2-2	TRBD2	CASSRTSVNTGELFF	TGCGCCAGCAGCCGGACTAGCGTGAACACCGGGGAGCTGTTTTTT
.	TRBV5-1	TRBJ1-2	.	CASSSPSSDLYGYTF	TGCGCCAGCAGCTCCCCGAGTAGTGATTTGTATGGCTACACCTTC
.	TRBV5-5	TRBJ1-6	.	CASSLVSGYSPLHF	TGTGCCAGCAGCTTGGTGTCGGGGTATTCACCCCTCCACTTT
few	TRBV9	TRBJ1-1	.	CASSVAPRVTMNTEAFF	TGTGCCAGCAGCGTAGCCCCCAGGGTAACCATGAACACTGAAGCTTTCTTT
once	TRBV21-1	TRBJ2-7	.	CASSKTVSGEGYEQYF	TGTGCCAGCAGCAAAACAGTGTCAGGGGAGGGTTACGAGCAGTACTTC
.	TRBV11-2	TRBJ2-1	TRBD2	CASRTLTSAGRNEQFF	TGTGCCAGCAGGACCCTTACTAGCGCGGGGAGAAATGAGCAGTTCTTC
few	TRBV6-1	TRBJ1-2	TRBD1	CASSGGTGGGYGYTF	TGTGCCAGCAGTGGAGGAACAGGGGGCGGATACGGCTACACCTTC
.	TRBV9	TRBJ1-1	TRBD1	CASSATGGVNTEAFF	TGTGCCAGCAGCGCTACAGGGGGAGTGAACACTGAAGCTTTCTTT
.	TRBV19	TRBJ1-4	TRBD1	CASSIGTGHYEKLFF	TGTGCCAGTAGTATAGGGACAGGCCACTATGAAAAACTGTTTTTT
once	TRBV25-1	TRBJ2-3	.	CASTQPGSDTQYF	TGTGCCAGCACTCAGCCAGGGTCAGATACGCAGTATTTT
.	TRBV5-1	TRBJ1-1	TRBD1	CASSLAGTGGPNTEAFF	TGCGCCAGCAGCTTGGCAGGGACAGGGGGCCCGAACACTGAAGCTTTCTTT
.	TRBV6-6	TRBJ1-5	.	CASGASSNQPQHF	TGTGCCAGCGGGGCAAGTAGCAATCAGCCCCAGCATTTT
.	TRBV2	TRBJ2-3	.	CASSQEDGRTDTQYF	TGTGCCAGCAGCCAGGAGGACGGCCGCACAGATACGCAGTATTTT
.	TRBV7-9	TRBJ1-1	TRBD1	CASSFGQGDTEAFF	TGTGCCAGCAGCTTCGGACAGGGGGACACTGAAGCTTTCTTT
once	TRBV5-6	TRBJ1-5	TRBD1	CASSLGPTGAKQPQHF	TGTGCCAGCAGCTTGGGACCGACAGGGGCCAAACAGCCCCAGCATTTT
.	TRBV5-1	TRBJ2-1	TRBD2	CASSLASGSGEQFF	TGCGCCAGCAGCTTGGCTAGCGGGAGCGGTGAGCAGTTCTTC
.	TRBV29-1	TRBJ1-2	TRBD1	CSVAMGQGRSTF	TGCAGCGTGGCAATGGGACAGGGAAGGTCCACCTTC
once	TRBV9	TRBJ1-2	TRBD1	CASSADRGLDGYTF	TGTGCCAGCAGCGCGGACAGGGGGCTGGATGGCTACACCTTC
.	TRBV2	TRBJ2-7	TRBD1	CASRLGTGEGEQYF	TGTGCCAGCAGGCTTGGGACAGGGGAGGGCGAGCAGTACTTC
.	TRBV29-1	TRBJ2-7	TRBD2	CSALTSGTTYEQYF	TGCAGCGCTCTTACTAGCGGGACGACCTACGAGCAGTACTTC